The clone carrying this T cell receptor (beta chain) was counted only a few times. The antigen is undetermined. The data are from a study of cytomegalovirus exposure and HLA in healthy donors. Study-wide results and caveats: According to the study, roughly 160 TCR beta chains were cytomegalovirus-associated.

CDR3 length equals 16 residues. Trimming pared 2 bases from V and 5 bases from J, leaving 18 bases between. Germline V gene lookup returns CDR1 KGHSH and CDR2 LQKENI. Primers for the PCR totalled 60 Vbeta and 13 Jbeta. Method: immunoSEQ multiplex PCR; TCRdb's copy keeps in-frame clones and lacks some. The sample contains more than 200,000 clones, about 75% of which appear only once. This clonotype was sampled from a man in his late teens or twenties in good health and CMV-seronegative. The chain recombines TRBV18 with TRBJ2-5, with D hard to call. Sequencing was done on a sample of PBMCs. The CDR3 DNA is TGTGCCAGCTCACCAGACTCTGGGTCCAAGAGGGAGACCCAGTACTTC. Amino acid sequence: CASSPDSGSKRETQYF.